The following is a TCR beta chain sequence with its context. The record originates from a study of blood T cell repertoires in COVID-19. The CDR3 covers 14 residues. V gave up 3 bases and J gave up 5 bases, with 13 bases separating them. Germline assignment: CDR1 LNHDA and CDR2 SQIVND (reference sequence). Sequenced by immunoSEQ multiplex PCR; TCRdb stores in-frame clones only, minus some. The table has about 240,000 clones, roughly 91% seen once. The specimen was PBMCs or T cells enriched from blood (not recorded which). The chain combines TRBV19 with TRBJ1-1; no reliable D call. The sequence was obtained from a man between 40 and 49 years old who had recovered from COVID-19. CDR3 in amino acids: CASSMSSRWTEAFF. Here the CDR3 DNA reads TGTGCCAGTAGTATGTCATCCCGGTGGACTGAAGCTTTCTTT.